This TCR beta chain was identified in a study of shared clonotypes between healthy human individuals. Study details: Participating donors consisted of two women and a few men aged 18 to 49. Study-wide findings and caveats: Large sequencing depth failed to make sorted-subset sequencing complete, rarefaction showed.

Libraries were prepared by immunoSEQ multiplex PCR; TCRdb keeps only in-frame clonotypes and omits some of them. The sample carries 700,000 to 950,000 clones, 95% to 97% recorded once. The CDR3 sequence is 15 residues long. V lost 6 bases, J lost 2 bases, and 6 bases stayed unmatched. The V gene's germline CDR1 is MNHEY and CDR2 SMNVEV (reference sequence). CD8 cells classed as naive were CD45RO-negative and positively selected for CCR7, excluding terminally differentiated effector memory CD45RA+ cells. All of the donors resided in Nashville, Tennessee, and each was a Caucasian adult. With regard to this clone: What it binds is not known.

This TCR derives from a man under 40 in good health. J is TRBJ2-3 and V is TRBV27; 9 bases map to TRBD2. Sequenced: naive CD8+ T cells sorted from blood. CDR3 amino acids: CASRTAGGLTDTQYF. CDR3 DNA sequence: TGTGCCAGCAGAACAGCGGGAGGTCTCACAGATACGCAGTATTTT.